The rows below give T cell receptor beta chains drawn from one sample of a study of Graves' ophthalmopathy and Graves' hyperthyroidism. MiXCR, applied by TCRdb to the multiplex PCR reads, yields one record per CDR3 protein. The sample lists 400,000 to 500,000 distinct CDR3 sequences; around 21% were seen once. Material for sequencing was peripheral blood. The source is a woman aged 18-29 years with stable Graves' hyperthyroidism. The CDR3 runs from the conserved cysteine through the conserved F or W. A D gene is named only where the DNA matches it firmly. For some rows the clone size is stated as once, few or many, or as a class when expanded; others skip it.

clone_size j_call v_call d_call cdr3_nt cdr3_aa
many TRBJ2-7 TRBV6-2/TRBV6-3 TRBD2 TGTGCCAGCAGCTCCCTACTAGCGGGGTCACCCTACGAGCAGTACTTC CASSSLLAGSPYEQYF
many TRBJ1-2 TRBV6-5 NA TGTGCCAGCAGTTACTCGCGGGGGACCCGATATGGCTACACCTTC CASSYSRGTRYGYTF
NA TRBJ2-7 TRBV20-1 TRBD2 TGCAGTGCACGGGGACTAGATGTTGGGCTAACTTTCTACGAGCAGTACTTC CSARGLDVGLTFYEQYF
many TRBJ1-2 TRBV27 TRBD1 TGTGCCAGCAGTCCGCCGGGACAGGCTTTCTATGGCTACACCTTC CASSPPGQAFYGYTF
few TRBJ1-6 TRBV7-9 NA TGTGCCAGCAGCTTAGCGCTGGGCCAGGGTAGGGATAATTCACCCCTCCACTTT CASSLALGQGRDNSPLHF
many TRBJ2-7 TRBV6-5 NA TGTGCCAGCAGTTACTATCGGGGGCTCAAGAAAAACGAGCAGTACTTC CASSYYRGLKKNEQYF
many TRBJ2-5 TRBV6-2/TRBV6-3 NA TGTGCCAGCAGTTTCTTATACGACAGGCAAGAGACCCAGTACTTC CASSFLYDRQETQYF
many TRBJ1-3 TRBV18 NA TGTGCCAGCTCACCCCCGGTCTTGGTCTCTGGAAACACCATATATTTT CASSPPVLVSGNTIYF
NA TRBJ1-1 TRBV29-1 NA TGCAGCGTCACAAAACAGGTGATGAACACTGATGCTTTCTTT CSVTKQVMNTDAFF
many TRBJ1-2 TRBV12-3/TRBV12-4 NA TGTGCCAGCAGTTTGGCGGGGGGAGCAAAGGGCTACACCTTC CASSLAGGAKGYTF
many TRBJ1-2 TRBV7-2 NA TGTGCCAGCAGCTTACCCACTGACTATGGCTACACCTTC CASSLPTDYGYTF
many TRBJ2-2 TRBV6-4 NA TGTGCCGGCAGTGACAAGGACACCGGGGAGCTGTTTTTT CAGSDKDTGELFF
many TRBJ2-7 TRBV20-1 TRBD1 TGCAGTGCGTCCGGGACAGGGGTAAGGGAGCAGTACTTC CSASGTGVREQYF
NA TRBJ1-1 TRBV7-2 NA TGTGCCAGCAGCTTAGAATCGCAAGTCGGTGAAGCTTTCTTT CASSLESQVGEAFF